The 18 T cell receptor beta chains given below trace back to one sample, sequenced in a study of CD8+ T cells in alopecia areata. Indicated treatment: oral pan-JAK inhibitor, 5-10 mg twice daily. cDNA reverse transcribed from extracted RNA served as the sequencing template. Using immunoSEQ multiplex PCR, the repertoire was profiled, and TCRdb retains in-frame clones only, with some absent. The profile covers 150,000 to 200,000 clones, with 50% to 75% appearing a single time and 16% taken by the ten largest. The material sequenced was CD4+ T cells sorted from blood, taken at roughly week 55, from a patient treated with tofacitinib. The receptor set was obtained from a human donor with alopecia areata.

The genes are TRBV30 and TRBJ2-7, with 8 bases that match TRBD2. CDR1 GTSNPN and CDR2 SVGIG come from the germline V gene (reference sequence). V gave up 5 bases and J gave up 5 bases; unmatched junction bases: 5. This CDR3 contains 12 residues. DNA of the CDR3: TGTGCCTGGGCAGGAGCGGGGGACGAGCAGTACTTC. The encoded protein is CAWAGAGDEQYF.

The chain links TRBV5-6 to TRBJ2-3; the D is unclear. The germline V gene has CDR1 SGHDT and CDR2 YYEEEE. V gave up 1 base and J gave up 4 bases, with 10 bases separating them. There are 14 residues in the CDR3. CDR3 sequence: CASSLKAGADTQYF. The CDR3 coding sequence is TGTGCCAGCAGCTTGAAGGCAGGAGCAGATACGCAGTATTTT.

The chain uses TRBV4-2 and TRBJ1-6; D is uncertain. Trimming cost V 0 bases and J 7 bases, with 10 bases left between them. Germline loops: CDR1 LGHNA, CDR2 YNFKEQ. This CDR3 has 15 residues. The CDR3 DNA follows: TGTGCCAGCAGCCAAGAACTGGGCCCGAATTCACCCCTCCACTTT. Residues: CASSQELGPNSPLHF.

This clone has only a few counts. V gene TRBV6-1 combines with J gene TRBJ1-5, with 8 bases fitting TRBD1. Germline V gene sequence: CDR1 MNHNS, CDR2 SASEGT. With 7 bases clipped from V and 2 bases from J, the junction kept 7 bases outside the gene matches. The CDR3 extends over 15 amino acids. CDR3 amino acids: CASKPQGDGNQPQHF. The CDR3 DNA sequence: TGTGCCAGCAAACCACAGGGGGATGGCAATCAGCCCCAGCATTTT.

The V gene is TRBV27, the J gene TRBJ2-2; TRBD1 matches at 7 bases. Germline V gene lookup returns CDR1 MNHEY and CDR2 SMNVEV (reference sequence). This CDR3 comprises 15 residues. With V trimmed by 7 bases and J by 4 bases, 9 bases remained unmatched. In DNA form, the CDR3 reads TGTGCCAGCACCTGGGACAGCAGATTCACCGGGGAGCTGTTTTTT. Protein product: CASTWDSRFTGELFF.

V usage is TRBV29-1 and J usage is TRBJ1-2, with D unresolved. This CDR3 spans 16 amino acids. The germline V gene encodes CDR1 SQVTM and CDR2 ANQGSEA. The V end was cut by 4 bases, the J end by 7 bases, with 25 bases between. CDR3 protein: CSVARQEQISSFGYTF. CDR3 DNA sequence: TGCAGCGTTGCCAGGCAAGAGCAGATTTCATCTTTTGGCTACACCTTC.

DNA for the CDR3: TGTGCCAGCAGTAGGGGGACAGGGTCCTACAATGAGCAGTTCTTC. Amino acid sequence: CASSRGTGSYNEQFF. The chain is built from TRBV2 and TRBJ2-1; the match to TRBD1 covers 9 bases. The V gene's germline CDR1 is SNHLY and CDR2 FYNNEI. There are 15 residues in the CDR3. Germline trimming cut 5 bases from V and 1 base from J; bases unmatched to any gene: 3.

The rearrangement links TRBV28 to TRBJ2-7; D is unresolved. The CDR3 length is 12 residues. CDR1 and CDR2 from the germline V gene are MDHEN and SYDVKM. V was clipped by 1 base and J by 4 bases, with 5 bases between them. The CDR3 protein is CASSLLQYEQYF. The CDR3 DNA reads as TGTGCCAGCAGTTTATTACAGTACGAGCAGTACTTC.

This chain connects TRBV6-5 to TRBJ2-2; a possible D gene is TRBD2 (5 bases). The germline V gene has CDR1 MNHEY and CDR2 SVGAGI. The CDR3 covers 14 residues. V lost 0 bases and J 5 bases, leaving 7 bases between the germline ends. The CDR3 region has the DNA TGTGCCAGCAGTTACTCATCGGGGACCGGGGAGCTGTTTTTT. It yields the protein CASSYSSGTGELFF.

This rearrangement joins TRBV2 to TRBJ1-6, with D possibly being TRBD1 (5 bases). This CDR3 comprises 14 residues. The germline V gene has CDR1 SNHLY and CDR2 FYNNEI. V dropped 5 bases and J dropped 8 bases, with 13 bases sitting between them. The CDR3 DNA reads TGTGCCAGCAGTCTGGCAGGAGGGGATTCACCCCTCCACTTT. Translated, it gives CASSLAGGDSPLHF.

This clone was detected a few times. The V call is TRBV18, the J call TRBJ2-6; D is unclear. Trimming took off 2 bases at V and 0 bases at J, with 8 bases between the two ends. Germline CDR1 is KGHSH and CDR2 is LQKENI. The length of the CDR3 is 16 residues. In DNA form, the CDR3 reads TGTGCCAGCTCACCAACAGCAGTCTCTGGGGCCAACGTCCTGACTTTC. Translation gives CASSPTAVSGANVLTF.

The rearrangement joins TRBV29-1 to TRBJ1-1; perhaps TRBD1 as D (6 bases). This CDR3 is built from 13 residues. From germline, CDR1 is SQVTM and CDR2 ANQGSEA. Trimming removed 5 bases at V and 1 base at J, with 11 bases between. CDR3 loop: CSVTGQKNTEAFF. DNA for the CDR3: TGCAGCGTTACGGGACAAAAGAACACTGAAGCTTTCTTT.

The chain uses TRBV7-2 and TRBJ2-5; possibly TRBD2 for D (5 bases). Trimming cost V 2 bases and J 1 base, with 8 bases left between them. Germline CDR1 reads SGHTA; CDR2 reads FQGNSA. The CDR3 is 14 amino acids. This chain's CDR3 is CASSLTAGQETQYF. DNA of the CDR3: TGTGCCAGCAGCTTAACGGCGGGCCAAGAGACCCAGTACTTC.

This chain joins TRBV2 and TRBJ2-4, with TRBD1 identical over 10 bases. J lost 8 bases, V lost 4 bases, and 5 bases had no gene match. The CDR3 spans 14 residues. Germline V gives CDR1 SNHLY, CDR2 FYNNEI. CDR3 sequence reads: CASSGQGAGHIQYF. The CDR3 DNA follows: TGTGCCAGCAGTGGACAGGGGGCGGGGCACATTCAGTACTTC. The whole variable domain, remainder taken from reference TRBV2 and TRBJ2-4, is EPEVTQTPSHQVTQMGQEVILRCVPISNHLYFYWYRQILGQKVEFLVSFYNNEISEKSEIFDDQFSVERPDGSNFTLKIRSTKLEDSAMYFCASSGQGAGHIQYFGAGTRLSVL.

V gene TRBV15 combines with J gene TRBJ1-6, with D perhaps matching TRBD1 (5 bases). Trimming cost V 0 bases and J 9 bases, with 6 bases left between them. CDR1 and CDR2 from the germline V gene are LNHNV and YYDKDF (reference sequence). The length of the CDR3 is 13 residues. In DNA, the CDR3 is TGTGCCACCAGCAGAGAGGGGGGTTCACCCCTCCACTTT. Translated: CATSREGGSPLHF.

This clone appeared a few times. The V and J genes are TRBV4-2 and TRBJ1-4, with 8 bases aligning to TRBD1. The length of the CDR3 is 15 residues. Germline V gene lookup returns CDR1 LGHNA and CDR2 YNFKEQ. V shed 0 bases and J 5 bases; nucleotides not matched to a gene: 2. DNA of the CDR3: TGTGCCAGCAGCCAAGAAGGACAGGGAAATGAAAAACTGTTTTTT. This encodes CASSQEGQGNEKLFF.

There are a few counts of this clone. The CDR3 DNA sequence: TGCAGCGTCGGGCTATCCTACGAGCAGTACTTC. Encoded protein: CSVGLSYEQYF. The rearrangement links TRBV29-1 to TRBJ2-7; no clear D. Per germline, CDR1 SQVTM and CDR2 ANQGSEA. V dropped 6 bases and J dropped 1 base, with 7 bases sitting between them. This CDR3 region has 11 residues.

The V gene is TRBV2, the J gene TRBJ1-5; D remains unclear. CDR1 and CDR2 (germline): SNHLY, FYNNEI. The length of the CDR3 is 13 residues. Deletions cut 2 bases from V and 4 bases from J, with 6 bases between. CDR3 amino acids: CASSETHNQPQHF. In DNA, the CDR3 is TGTGCCAGCAGTGAAACCCATAATCAGCCCCAGCATTTT.